Following are 8 T cell receptor beta chains from one sample sequenced in a study of shared clonotypes between healthy human individuals. This table comes from immunoSEQ multiplex PCR, and its TCRdb copy is limited to in-frame clones, with some not included. The sample records more than 450,000 clones, approximately 85% being singletons. Input material: PBMCs. The receptors shown here come from a middle-aged woman in good health. Some clones in this sample may be carry-over from other donors' samples.

This clone was counted a single time. This sequence joins TRBV18 and TRBJ2-3; either TRBD1 or TRBD2 may fit D (5 bases each). Germline V lookup: CDR1 KGHSH, CDR2 LQKENI. The CDR3 is 14 amino acids. V lost 6 bases to trimming and J lost 6 bases, with 16 bases between them. The CDR3 bases are TGTGCCAGCTCGCCCTCAGGGAGAGGGGATACGCAGTATTTT. Amino acids: CASSPSGRGDTQYF.

This clone showed up just once. The genes are TRBV27 and TRBJ1-2; weak D call: TRBD1 (5 bases). V shed 0 bases and J shed 6 bases, with 17 bases lying between them. Germline V lookup: CDR1 MNHEY, CDR2 SMNVEV (reference sequence). The CDR3 runs 16 residues. CDR3 bases: TGTGCCAGCAGTTTATCCGGCGGAGGGGCTCCTGATGGCTACACCTTC. Amino acids: CASSLSGGGAPDGYTF.

The CDR3 nucleotides read TGTGCCAGCAGTACGGGATCGGGACAGCTCAGCTCCTACGAGCAGTACTTC. It codes for CASSTGSGQLSSYEQYF. V is TRBV28 and J is TRBJ2-7; 7 positions match TRBD1. The V gene's germline CDR1 is MDHEN and CDR2 SYDVKM. The CDR3 is made up of 17 amino acids. V dropped 5 bases and J dropped 0; count of bases not matched to a gene: 13. The full variable domain, with the rest looked up from reference TRBV28 and TRBJ2-7, is DVKVTQSSRYLVKRTGEKVFLECVQDMDHENMFWYRQDPGLGLRLIYFSYDVKMKEKGDIPEGYSVSREKKERFSLILESASTNQTSMYLCASSTGSGQLSSYEQYFGPGTRLTVT.

The CDR3 coding sequence is TGTGCCAGCAGCTTAGCTTTGGGGGGCAATCAGCCCCAGCATTTT. Amino acids: CASSLALGGNQPQHF. The chain is built from TRBV7-2 and TRBJ1-5; a possible D gene is TRBD1 (5 bases). There are 15 residues in the CDR3. V shed 0 bases and J shed 2 bases, with 8 bases lying between them. CDR1 and CDR2 (germline): SGHTA, FQGNSA. The full variable domain, rest sourced from reference TRBV7-2 and TRBJ1-5, is GAGVSQSPSNKVTEKGKDVELRCDPISGHTALYWYRQSLGQGLEFLIYFQGNSAPDKSGLPSDRFSAERTGGSVSTLTIQRTQQEDSAVYLCASSLALGGNQPQHFGDGTRLSIL.

The J gene is TRBJ2-5, the V gene TRBV7-2; D is perhaps TRBD1 (7 bases). This CDR3 has 15 residues. Trimming took off 5 bases at V and 2 bases at J, with 15 bases between the two ends. Germline V gene sequence: CDR1 SGHTA, CDR2 FQGNSA. CDR3 in amino acids: CASSRTRGEQETQYF. The CDR3 DNA reads TGTGCCAGCAGCCGGACCAGGGGGGAACAAGAGACCCAGTACTTC.

The chain couples TRBV28 to TRBJ2-1; 7 bases map to TRBD2. V dropped 4 bases and J dropped 5; count of bases not matched to a gene: 2. The CDR3 loop spans 13 amino acids. From germline, CDR1 is MDHEN and CDR2 SYDVKM. In DNA, the CDR3 is TGTGCCAGCAGTTCGCTAGCGGACAATGAGCAGTTCTTC. Translated, it gives CASSSLADNEQFF.

The chain combines TRBV28 with TRBJ2-1, with 8 bases matching TRBD2. Germline V CDR1 and CDR2: MDHEN, SYDVKM. With V trimmed by 6 bases and J by 0 bases, 7 bases remained unmatched. The CDR3 is 16 residues long. CDR3 amino acids: CASSLPGLASYNEQFF. CDR3 DNA: TGTGCCAGCAGCCTCCCCGGACTAGCCTCCTACAATGAGCAGTTCTTC.

This chain connects TRBV19 to TRBJ2-1; 11 bases match TRBD2. The CDR3 extends over 15 amino acids. The trim removed 8 bases at V and 3 bases at J, leaving 6 bases unmatched. CDR1 and CDR2 (germline): LNHDA, SQIVND (reference sequence). CDR3 bases: TGTGCCAGTGGCCCTCTAGCGGGAGGCTACAATGAGCAGTTCTTC. Protein product: CASGPLAGGYNEQFF.